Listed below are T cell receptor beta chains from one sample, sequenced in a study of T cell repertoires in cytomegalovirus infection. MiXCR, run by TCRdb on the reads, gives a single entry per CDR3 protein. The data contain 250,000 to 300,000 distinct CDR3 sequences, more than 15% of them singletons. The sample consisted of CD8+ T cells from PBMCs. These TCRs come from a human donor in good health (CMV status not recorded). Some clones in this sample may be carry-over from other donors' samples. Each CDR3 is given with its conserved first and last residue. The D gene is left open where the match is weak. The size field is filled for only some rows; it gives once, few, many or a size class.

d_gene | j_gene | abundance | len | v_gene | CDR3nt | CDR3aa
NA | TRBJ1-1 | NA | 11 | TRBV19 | TGTGCCAGTTCCATTCTGGCTGAAGCTTTCTTT | CASSILAEAFF
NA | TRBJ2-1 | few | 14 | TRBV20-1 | TGCAGTGCCCCAGAAGGCACCACCTACAATGAGCAGTTCTTC | CSAPEGTTYNEQFF
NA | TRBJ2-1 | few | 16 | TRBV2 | TGTGCCAGCAGTGAAGCGGGGTTTGTTCGAGGCGATGAGCAGTTCTTC | CASSEAGFVRGDEQFF
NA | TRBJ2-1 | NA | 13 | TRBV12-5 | TGTGCTAGCACACGGGGTCTCTACAATGAGCAGTTCTTC | CASTRGLYNEQFF
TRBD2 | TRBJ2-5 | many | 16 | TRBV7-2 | TGTGCCAGCAGCTTAGGGGGGACTAGCGAGTTGGAGACCCAGTACTTC | CASSLGGTSELETQYF
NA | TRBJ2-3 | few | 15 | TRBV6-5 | TGTGCCAGCAGTACGGGATTAATATCCTCCGATACGCAGTATTTT | CASSTGLISSDTQYF
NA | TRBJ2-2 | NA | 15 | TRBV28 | TGTGCCAGCAGTTTTGCAGTCGCGAACACCGGGGAGCTGTTTTTT | CASSFAVANTGELFF
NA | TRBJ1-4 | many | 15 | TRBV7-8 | TGTGCCAGCAGCTTAGCGGGGGCAACTAATGAAAAACTGTTTTTT | CASSLAGATNEKLFF
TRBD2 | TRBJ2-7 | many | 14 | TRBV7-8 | TGTGCCAGCAGCTCGAGCGGGGGGGCCTACGAGCAGTACTTC | CASSSSGGAYEQYF
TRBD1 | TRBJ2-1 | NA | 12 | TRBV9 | TGTGCCAGCAGCGGACAGGGGTTTGAGCAGTTCTTC | CASSGQGFEQFF
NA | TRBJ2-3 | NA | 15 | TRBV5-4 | TGTGCCAGCAGCTACTACCTGACAGAAACAGATACGCAGTATTTT | CASSYYLTETDTQYF
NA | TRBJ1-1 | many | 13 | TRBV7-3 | TGTGCCAGCAGCTTAAGCGGCCAAGCTGAAGCTTTCTTT | CASSLSGQAEAFF
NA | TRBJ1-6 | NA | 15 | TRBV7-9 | TGTGCCAGCAGCTCAAGCGGGGAACCCCATTCACCCCTCCACTTT | CASSSSGEPHSPLHF
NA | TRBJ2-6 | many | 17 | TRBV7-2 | TGTGCCAGCAGCTTAGAGGGTCTTAGCTCTGGGGCCAACGTCCTGACTTTC | CASSLEGLSSGANVLTF
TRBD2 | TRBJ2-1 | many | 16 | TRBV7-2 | TGTGCCAGCAGCCCCCCTAGCGGGGGCGGACACAATGAGCAGTTCTTC | CASSPPSGGGHNEQFF
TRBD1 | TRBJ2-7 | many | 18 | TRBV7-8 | TGTGCCAGCAGCTTAGCGGGAGACAGGGGGCTCCTCGACTACGAGCAGTACTTC | CASSLAGDRGLLDYEQYF
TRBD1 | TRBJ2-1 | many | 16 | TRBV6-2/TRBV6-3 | TGTGCCAGCAGTCTTACAGTGACAGGGGGAATCAATGAGCAGTTCTTC | CASSLTVTGGINEQFF
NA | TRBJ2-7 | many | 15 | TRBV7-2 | TGTGCCAGCAGCTTCATGGACAGCTTGGGGGACGAGCAGTACTTC | CASSFMDSLGDEQYF
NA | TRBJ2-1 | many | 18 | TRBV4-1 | TGCGCCAGCAGCCAAGTTTTTCCCGGACAGAGCTCCTACAATGAGCAGTTCTTC | CASSQVFPGQSSYNEQFF
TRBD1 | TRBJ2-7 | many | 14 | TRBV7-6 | TGTGCCAGCAGCCCGGGACAGGCTGGCTACGAGCAGTACTTC | CASSPGQAGYEQYF
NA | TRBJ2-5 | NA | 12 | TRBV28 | TGTGCCAGCAGTTTTCAGTTGAATTTCCAGTACTTC | CASSFQLNFQYF
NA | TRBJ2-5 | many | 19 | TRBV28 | TGTGCCAGCAGACCCCGGCAGGGGCGTCGGATTAGATACCAAGAGACCCAGTACTTC | CASRPRQGRRIRYQETQYF
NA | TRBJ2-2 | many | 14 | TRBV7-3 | TGTGCCAGCAGCTTAAATACGGTCACCGGGGAGCTGTTTTTT | CASSLNTVTGELFF
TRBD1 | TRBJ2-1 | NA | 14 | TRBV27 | TGTGCCAGCAGTCAATACCGACAGGGGAATGAGCAGTTCTTC | CASSQYRQGNEQFF
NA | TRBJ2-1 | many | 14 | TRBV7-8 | TGTGCCAGCAGCTTAGCCCCTCGGGACAATGAGCAGTTCTTC | CASSLAPRDNEQFF
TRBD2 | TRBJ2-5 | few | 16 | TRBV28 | TGTGCCAGCAGTCTAATAAGCGGGGGTTTCCAAGAGACCCAGTACTTC | CASSLISGGFQETQYF
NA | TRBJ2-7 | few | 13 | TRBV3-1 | TGTGCCAGCAGCGGAGTGATTTGGGGCGAGCAGTACTTC | CASSGVIWGEQYF
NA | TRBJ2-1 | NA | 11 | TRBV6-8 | TGTGCCAGCGCCGGGACCAATGAGCAGTTCTTC | CASAGTNEQFF
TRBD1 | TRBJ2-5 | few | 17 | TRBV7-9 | TGTGCCAGCAGCTTATATGAAAGGACAGGGGAAGTTGAGACCCAGTACTTC | CASSLYERTGEVETQYF
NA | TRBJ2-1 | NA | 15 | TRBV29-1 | TGCAGCGTTTCAGGGGGGGGGATTTCAGACAATGAGCAGTTCTTC | CSVSGGGISDNEQFF
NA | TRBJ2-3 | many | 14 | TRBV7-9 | TGTGCCAGCAGCTCACAGGAGTACACAGATACGCAGTATTTT | CASSSQEYTDTQYF
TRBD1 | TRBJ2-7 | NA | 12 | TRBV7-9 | TGTGCCAGCACCGAGACAGGGCGCGAGCAGTACTTC | CASTETGREQYF
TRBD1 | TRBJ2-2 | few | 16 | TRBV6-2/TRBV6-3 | TGTGCCAGCAGTTATTCGACAGGGGCCGGCACCGGGGAGCTGTTTTTT | CASSYSTGAGTGELFF
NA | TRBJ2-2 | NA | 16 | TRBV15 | TGTGCCACCAGCACCTCCGGGGGCCGAGCGGGCGGGGAGCTGTTTTTT | CATSTSGGRAGGELFF
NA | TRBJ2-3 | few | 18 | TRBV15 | TGTGCCACCAGCAGAGACCCTCTAAGAGACGGGAACACAGATACGCAGTATTTT | CATSRDPLRDGNTDTQYF
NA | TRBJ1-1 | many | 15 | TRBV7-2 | TGTGCCAGCAGCTTCCTAGAAGGGGATAACACTGAAGCTTTCTTT | CASSFLEGDNTEAFF
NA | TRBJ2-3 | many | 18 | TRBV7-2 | TGTGCCAGCAGCTTAGAGGTTCCCTTGGCAGGGCTCACAGATACGCAGTATTTT | CASSLEVPLAGLTDTQYF
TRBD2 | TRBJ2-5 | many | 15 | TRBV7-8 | TGTGCCAGCAGCCTTAGGACTAGCAGGGGAGAGACCCAGTACTTC | CASSLRTSRGETQYF
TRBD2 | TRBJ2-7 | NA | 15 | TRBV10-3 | TGTGCCATCAAAGGGACTAGCGGGGACTCCTACGAGCAGTACTTC | CAIKGTSGDSYEQYF
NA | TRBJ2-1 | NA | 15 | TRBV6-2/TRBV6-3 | TGTGCCAGCACCCTACGGGCGTTTGATAACAATGAGCAGTTCTTC | CASTLRAFDNNEQFF
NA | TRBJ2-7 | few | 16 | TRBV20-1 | TGCAGTGCGGAGTTCGATACAGGGTGGGAGAACTACGAGCAGTACTTC | CSAEFDTGWENYEQYF
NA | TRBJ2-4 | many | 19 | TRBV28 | TGTGCCAGCAGCCAGAGAGGGGCAGAAGCCATGTGGGCCAAAAACATTCAGTACTTC | CASSQRGAEAMWAKNIQYF
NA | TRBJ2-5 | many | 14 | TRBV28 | TGTGCCAGCACCTTAGGCAGGCTTCAAGAGACCCAGTACTTC | CASTLGRLQETQYF
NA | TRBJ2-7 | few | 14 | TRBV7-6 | TGTGCCAGCAGCCTTAACGACAGACCCTACGAGCAGTACTTC | CASSLNDRPYEQYF
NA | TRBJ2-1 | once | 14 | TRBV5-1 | TGCGCCAACAACACGGCTGGGTCCTACAATGAGCAGTTCTTC | CANNTAGSYNEQFF
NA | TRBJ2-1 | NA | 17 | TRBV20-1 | TGCAGTGCTAGAGTGGGGTCGGGGCACCCAAAGAACAATGAGCAGTTCTTC | CSARVGSGHPKNNEQFF
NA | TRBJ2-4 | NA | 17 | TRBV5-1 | TGCGCCAGCAGCTCGGACACAGGAGCTCTAGCCAAAAACATTCAGTACTTC | CASSSDTGALAKNIQYF
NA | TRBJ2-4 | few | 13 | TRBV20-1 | TGCAGTGCTAGGTTTCCCAACGTCAACATTCAGTACTTC | CSARFPNVNIQYF
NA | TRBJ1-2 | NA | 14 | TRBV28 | TGTGCCAGCAGTTTATCCGGGACGGCTTATGGCTACACCTTC | CASSLSGTAYGYTF
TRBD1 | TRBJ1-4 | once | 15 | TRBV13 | TGTGCCAGCAGCGCAAGGACAGGGGGCGATGAAAAACTGTTTTTT | CASSARTGGDEKLFF
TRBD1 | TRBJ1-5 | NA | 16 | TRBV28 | TGTGCCAGCAGGAACCAGGGGGAATATAGCAATCAGCCCCAGCATTTT | CASRNQGEYSNQPQHF